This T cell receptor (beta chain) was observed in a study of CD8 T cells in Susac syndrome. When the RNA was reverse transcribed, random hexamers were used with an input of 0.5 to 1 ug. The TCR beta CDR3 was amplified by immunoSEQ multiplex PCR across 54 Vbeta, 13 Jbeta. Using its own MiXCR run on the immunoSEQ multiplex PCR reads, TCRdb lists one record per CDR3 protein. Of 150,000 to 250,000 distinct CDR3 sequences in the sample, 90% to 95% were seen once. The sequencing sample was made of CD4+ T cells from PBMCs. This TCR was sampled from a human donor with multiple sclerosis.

In nucleotides, the CDR3 is TGTGCCATCAGTGCAGGGGCTGGCACAGATACGCAGTATTTT. Protein sequence: CAISAGAGTDTQYF. The gene calls are TRBV10-3 and TRBJ2-3, with D tentatively TRBD1 (6 bases). Per germline, CDR1 ENHRY and CDR2 SYGVKD. V lost 4 bases and J 1 base, leaving 9 bases between the germline ends. The CDR3 loop spans 14 amino acids.